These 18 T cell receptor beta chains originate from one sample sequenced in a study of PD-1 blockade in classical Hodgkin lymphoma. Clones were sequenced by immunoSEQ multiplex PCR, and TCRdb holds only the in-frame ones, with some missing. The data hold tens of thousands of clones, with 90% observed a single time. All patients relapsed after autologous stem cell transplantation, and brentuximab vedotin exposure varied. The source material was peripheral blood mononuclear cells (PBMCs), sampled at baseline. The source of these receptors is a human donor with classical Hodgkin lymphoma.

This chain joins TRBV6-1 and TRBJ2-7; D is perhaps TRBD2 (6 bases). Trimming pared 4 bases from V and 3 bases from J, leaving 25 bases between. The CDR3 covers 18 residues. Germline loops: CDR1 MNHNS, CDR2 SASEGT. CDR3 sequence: CASSVVKLATHDLYEQYF. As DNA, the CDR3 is TGTGCCAGCAGTGTAGTAAAACTAGCCACCCATGACCTCTACGAGCAGTACTTC.

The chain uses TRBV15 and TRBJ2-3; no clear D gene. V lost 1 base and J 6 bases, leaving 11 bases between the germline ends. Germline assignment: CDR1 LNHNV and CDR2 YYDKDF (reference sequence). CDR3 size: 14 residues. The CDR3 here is CATSRGVGLDTQYF. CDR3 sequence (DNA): TGTGCCACCAGCAGAGGGGTAGGGCTGGATACGCAGTATTTT.

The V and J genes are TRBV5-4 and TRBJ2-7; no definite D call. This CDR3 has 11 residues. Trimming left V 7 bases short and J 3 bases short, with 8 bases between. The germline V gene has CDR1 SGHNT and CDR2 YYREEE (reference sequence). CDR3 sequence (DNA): TGTGCCAGCTCCCATCGCTACGAGCAGTACTTC. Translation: CASSHRYEQYF.

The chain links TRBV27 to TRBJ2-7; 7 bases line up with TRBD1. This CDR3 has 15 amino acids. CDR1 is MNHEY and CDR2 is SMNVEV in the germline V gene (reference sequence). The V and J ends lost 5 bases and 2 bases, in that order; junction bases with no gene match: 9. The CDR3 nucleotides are TGTGCCAGCAGTCCCCCCGGGACAGTCACCTACGAGCAGTACTTC. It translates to CASSPPGTVTYEQYF.

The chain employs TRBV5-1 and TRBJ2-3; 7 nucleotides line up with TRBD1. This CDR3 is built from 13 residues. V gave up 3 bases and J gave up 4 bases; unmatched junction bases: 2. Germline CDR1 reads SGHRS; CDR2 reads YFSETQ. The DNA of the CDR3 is TGCGCCAGCAGCTCGGGACAGTCAGATACGCAGTATTTT. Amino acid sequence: CASSSGQSDTQYF.

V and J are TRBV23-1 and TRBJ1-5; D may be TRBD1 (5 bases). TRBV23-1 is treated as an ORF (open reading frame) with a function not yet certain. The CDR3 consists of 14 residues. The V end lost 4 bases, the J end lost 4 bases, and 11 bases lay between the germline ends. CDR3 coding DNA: TGCGCCAGCAGTCCGGGGGGACCTAATCAGCCCCAGCATTTT. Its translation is CASSPGGPNQPQHF.

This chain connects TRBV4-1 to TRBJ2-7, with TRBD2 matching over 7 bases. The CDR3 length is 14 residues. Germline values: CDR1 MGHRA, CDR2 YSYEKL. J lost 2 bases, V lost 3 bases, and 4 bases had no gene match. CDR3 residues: CASSQERGPYEQYF. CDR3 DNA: TGCGCCAGCAGCCAGGAGCGGGGCCCCTACGAGCAGTACTTC.

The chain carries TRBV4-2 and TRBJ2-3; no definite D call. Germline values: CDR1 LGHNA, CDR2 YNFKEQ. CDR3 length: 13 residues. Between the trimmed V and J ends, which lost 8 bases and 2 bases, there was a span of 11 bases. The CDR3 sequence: CASPQPYTDTQYF. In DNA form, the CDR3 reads TGTGCCAGCCCTCAGCCCTACACAGATACGCAGTATTTT.

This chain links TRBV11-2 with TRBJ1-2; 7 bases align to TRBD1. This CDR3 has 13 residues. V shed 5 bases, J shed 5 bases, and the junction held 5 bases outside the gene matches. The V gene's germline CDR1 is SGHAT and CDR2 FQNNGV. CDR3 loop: CASSPGQTYGYTF. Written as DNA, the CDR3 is TGTGCCAGCAGCCCGGGACAGACTTATGGCTACACCTTC.

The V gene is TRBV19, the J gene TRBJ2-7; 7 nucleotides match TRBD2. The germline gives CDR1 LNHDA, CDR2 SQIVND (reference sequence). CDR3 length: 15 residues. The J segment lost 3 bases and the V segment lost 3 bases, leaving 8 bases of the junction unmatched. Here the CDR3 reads CASSIVGGRLYEQYF. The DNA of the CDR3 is TGTGCCAGTAGTATTGTGGGGGGGAGACTCTACGAGCAGTACTTC.

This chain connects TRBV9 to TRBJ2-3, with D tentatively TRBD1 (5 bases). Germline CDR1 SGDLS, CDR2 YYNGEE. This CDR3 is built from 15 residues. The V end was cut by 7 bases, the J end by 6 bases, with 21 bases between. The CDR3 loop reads CASGALGDPQDTQYF. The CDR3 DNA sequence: TGTGCCAGCGGGGCCCTAGGAGACCCACAGGATACGCAGTATTTT.

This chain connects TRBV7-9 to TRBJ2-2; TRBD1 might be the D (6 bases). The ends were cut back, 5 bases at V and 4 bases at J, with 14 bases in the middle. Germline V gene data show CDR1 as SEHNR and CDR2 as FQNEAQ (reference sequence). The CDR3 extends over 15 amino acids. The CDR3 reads CASSLQGEGTGELFF. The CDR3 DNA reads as TGTGCCAGCAGCCTACAGGGAGAGGGCACCGGGGAGCTGTTTTTT.

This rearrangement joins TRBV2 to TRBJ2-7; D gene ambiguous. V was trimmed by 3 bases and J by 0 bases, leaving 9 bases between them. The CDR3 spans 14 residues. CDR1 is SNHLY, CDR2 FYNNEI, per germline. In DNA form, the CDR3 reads TGTGCCAGCAGTGATCCAGCGAGCTCCTACGAGCAGTACTTC. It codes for CASSDPASSYEQYF.

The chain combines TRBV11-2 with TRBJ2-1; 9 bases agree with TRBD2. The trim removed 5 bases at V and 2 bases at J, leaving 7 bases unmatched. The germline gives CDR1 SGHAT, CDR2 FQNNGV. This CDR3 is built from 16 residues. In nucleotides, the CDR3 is TGTGCCAGCAGCGCCAGACTAGCGGAACCCTACAATGAGCAGTTCTTC. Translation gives CASSARLAEPYNEQFF.

The CDR3 protein is CASSQAPNSPTPQYF. The CDR3 DNA reads TGCGCCAGCAGCCAGGCCCCTAACTCCCCCACCCCGCAGTACTTC. This rearrangement joins TRBV4-1 to TRBJ2-7; D ambiguous. Germline V gene lookup returns CDR1 MGHRA and CDR2 YSYEKL. This CDR3 is 15 amino acids long. Trimming removed 3 bases from V and 9 bases from J, with 21 bases in between.

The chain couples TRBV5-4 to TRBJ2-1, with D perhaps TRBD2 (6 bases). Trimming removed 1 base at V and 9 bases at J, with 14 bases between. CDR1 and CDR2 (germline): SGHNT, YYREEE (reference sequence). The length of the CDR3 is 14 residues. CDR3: CASSLLADPSEQFF. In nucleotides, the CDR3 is TGTGCCAGCAGCTTGTTAGCGGACCCGAGTGAGCAGTTCTTC.

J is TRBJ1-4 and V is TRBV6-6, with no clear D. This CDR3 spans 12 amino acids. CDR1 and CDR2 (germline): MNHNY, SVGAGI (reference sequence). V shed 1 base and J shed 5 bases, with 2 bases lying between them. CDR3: CASSYWNEKLFF. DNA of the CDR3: TGTGCCAGCAGTTACTGGAATGAAAAACTGTTTTTT.

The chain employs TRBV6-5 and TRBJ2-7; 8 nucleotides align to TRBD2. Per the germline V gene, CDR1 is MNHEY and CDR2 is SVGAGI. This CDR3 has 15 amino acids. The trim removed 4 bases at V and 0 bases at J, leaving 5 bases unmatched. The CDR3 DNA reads TGTGCCAGCAGTTCCCGACTAGCGAACTCCTACGAGCAGTACTTC. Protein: CASSSRLANSYEQYF.